This TCR beta chain is drawn from a study of regulatory T cells in long-lasting Graves disease. General observations from the study: TRBV28, TRBJ1-2 and TRBJ2-5 were segments that persistent disease favored.

The CDR3 sequence is 18 residues long. V was shortened by 0 bases and J by 6 bases, with 21 bases between the two germline ends. CDR1 and CDR2 from the germline V gene are SGHRS and YFSETQ. Time point reported: persistent/refractory GD, antithyroid drugs over 5 years with positive TRAb. PBMC RNA was the source of the TCR library. The diagnosis of Graves' disease used American Thyroid Association guidelines. In this cohort, patients came from an endocrinology department located in Xi'an, China. Notes on this clonotype: Its target is unknown.

For TCR beta, libraries came from iRepertoire HTBI primers and Arm-PCR of CDR3 regions. TCRdb called the multiplex PCR reads again in MiXCR, with one record for every CDR3 protein. The sample consists of 300,000 to 400,000 distinct CDR3 sequences, around 20% of them appearing once. The source material was peripheral blood mononuclear cells (PBMCs), sampled when the disease was refractory, from a patient treated with antithyroid drugs. The sequence derives from a female donor with Graves disease. The chain is built from TRBV5-1 and TRBJ1-4; D is unclear. CDR3 protein: CASSLAVNRAWEDEKLFF. The DNA for the CDR3 is TGCGCCAGCAGCTTGGCGGTTAATCGGGCCTGGGAGGATGAAAAACTGTTTTTT.